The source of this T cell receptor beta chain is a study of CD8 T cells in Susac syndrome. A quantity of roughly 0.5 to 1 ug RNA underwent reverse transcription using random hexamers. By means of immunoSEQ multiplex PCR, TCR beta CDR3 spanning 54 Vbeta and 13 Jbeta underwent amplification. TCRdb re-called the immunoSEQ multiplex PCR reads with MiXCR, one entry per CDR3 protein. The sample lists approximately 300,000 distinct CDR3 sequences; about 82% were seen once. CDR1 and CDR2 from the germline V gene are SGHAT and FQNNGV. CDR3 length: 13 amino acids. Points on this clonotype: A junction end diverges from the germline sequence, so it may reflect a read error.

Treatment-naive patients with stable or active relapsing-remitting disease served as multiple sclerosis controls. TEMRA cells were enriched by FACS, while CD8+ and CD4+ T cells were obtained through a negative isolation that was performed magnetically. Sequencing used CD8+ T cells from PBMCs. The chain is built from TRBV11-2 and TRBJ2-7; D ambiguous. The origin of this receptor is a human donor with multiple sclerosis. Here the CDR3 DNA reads TGTGCCAGCAGCTTATTGGATTCTTACGAGCGGTACTTC. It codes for CASSLLDSYERYF.